The present T cell receptor (beta chain) was sequenced within a study of blood T cell repertoires in COVID-19. As handled by the study authors: Reference gene primers were amplified, and this amplification served to estimate nucleated cell counts. Clones were sequenced by immunoSEQ multiplex PCR, and TCRdb holds only the in-frame ones, with some missing. Clone size and the V and J calls come from that table; the DNA yielded D and trimming. The sample records approximately 200,000 clones, about 87% being singletons. The CDR3 sequence is 15 residues long. The V end was cut by 1 base, the J end by 5 bases, with 15 bases between. CDR1 is LNHDA and CDR2 is SQIVND in the germline V gene (reference sequence).

Sequenced input: PBMCs or T cells enriched from blood (not recorded which). The V gene is TRBV19, the J gene TRBJ2-7; a weak D match, TRBD1 (5 bases). This sequence originates from a young man with acute COVID-19. The CDR3 region has the DNA TGTGCCAGTAGTATAGCAGGGAAGAGCGTCAACGAGCAGTACTTC. Translation: CASSIAGKSVNEQYF.